This T cell receptor beta chain came from a study of T-cell reconstitution after alpha-beta-depleted transplantation in children. As it was prepared, the TCRbeta library received unique molecular identifiers. MiXCR was run by TCRdb on the PCR reads, yielding one entry per CDR3 protein. The sample has roughly 180,000 distinct CDR3 sequences; 13% to 15% are singletons. This CDR3 has 16 amino acids. Germline V gene lookup returns CDR1 SNHLY and CDR2 FYNNEI. Losses at the gene ends were 6 bases for V and 5 bases for J; bases not matched to a gene: 12. The J gene is TRBJ2-3, the V gene TRBV2; 9 nucleotides agree with TRBD1. The sequence derives from a human donor who donated a stem cell graft to a child with acute lymphoblastic leukemia. This sample comprised PBMCs from the stem cell graft donor, obtained from the stem cell graft. The CDR3 sequence: CASRDRDREIQDTQYF. In DNA, the CDR3 is TGTGCCAGCAGAGACCGGGACAGGGAAATACAAGATACGCAGTATTTT.